These 17 T cell receptor beta chains came from one sample sequenced in a study of T cell clusters in autoimmune cytopenias. Each sample's input was about 270 ng genomic DNA, some 34,000 genome equivalents. One tube held mixed TRB-A and TRB-B primer pools for touch-down PCR. After re-calling the multiplex PCR reads, TCRdb lists one entry per CDR3 protein, DNA absent. The sample has just over 6,000 distinct CDR3 sequences. These data also formed part of another study, on T cell repertoires in aging, cancer and after chemotherapy.

The sequenced sample was peripheral blood. The receptors were gathered from a human donor in good health.

This CDR3 reads CASRRGQGNGNTIYF. The rearrangement links TRBV10-2 to TRBJ1-3; the D gene TCRdb calls, TRBD1, cannot be checked with no DNA. The CDR3 length is 15 residues. CDR1 and CDR2 from the germline V gene are WSHSY and SAAADI.

This clonotype is called medium-sized based on its frequency. J is TRBJ2-5 and V is TRBV6-5; TCRdb's D call of TRBD2 is untestable without DNA. The CDR3 is 15 amino acids. Per germline, CDR1 MNHEY and CDR2 SVGAGI. CDR3: CASSHQTSSQETQYF.

V is TRBV24-1 and J is TRBJ2-5. This CDR3 is 13 amino acids long. Looked up from germline, CDR1 is KGHDR and CDR2 is SFDVKD. CDR3 sequence: CATTDRNQETQYF.

Frequency places this clonotype as medium-sized. CDR3 sequence reads: CASSYLGTGRETQYF. This chain uses TRBV6-2 or TRBV6-3 with TRBJ2-5; with no DNA, the TCRdb D assignment of TRBD1 cannot be verified. The CDR3 length is 15 residues. The germline V gene encodes CDR1 MNHEY and CDR2 SVGEGT.

This clonotype registers medium-sized by frequency. The chain is built from TRBV6-2 or TRBV6-3 and TRBJ2-3; TCRdb proposes TRBD2, but this gene call is untestable without DNA. In germline, CDR1 is MNHEY, CDR2 SVGEGT. This CDR3 spans 15 amino acids. The CDR3 loop is CASTKREGREDTQYF.

The chain joins TRBV19 to TRBJ2-1; TCRdb outputs TRBD2, but without DNA this stays unchecked. Germline values: CDR1 LNHDA, CDR2 SQIVND (reference sequence). CDR3 length: 16 amino acids. Here the CDR3 reads CASRSPGGNTYNEQFF.

In terms of frequency, this clonotype is medium-sized. The rearrangement uses TRBV6-5 and TRBJ1-2; the D call from TCRdb, TRBD1, cannot be confirmed without DNA. This CDR3 is 12 amino acids long. CDR1 is MNHEY, CDR2 SVGAGI, per germline. CDR3 sequence reads: CASSRGQSGYTF.

This chain links TRBV6-1 with TRBJ1-5; TCRdb picks TRBD1, but there is no DNA to check that call. The CDR3 runs to 13 residues. The germline gives CDR1 MNHNS, CDR2 SASEGT. The CDR3 reads CASSSGGRQPQHF.

V is TRBV7-9 and J is TRBJ2-3; TCRdb outputs TRBD1, but without DNA this stays unchecked. Germline-derived CDR1 and CDR2 are SEHNR and FQNEAQ (reference sequence). CDR3 length equals 15 residues. The chain's CDR3 is CASSLNRGPTDTQYF.

This clonotype shows up as medium-sized by frequency. The chain employs TRBV19 and TRBJ2-2. Germline CDR1 LNHDA, CDR2 SQIVND (reference sequence). This CDR3 has 17 residues. The CDR3: CASSIRLGSRGTGELFF.

The V and J genes are TRBV5-1 and TRBJ2-3. The CDR3 length is 15 residues. In germline, CDR1 is SGHRS, CDR2 YFSETQ. The CDR3 loop is CASSFAGTRTDTQYF.

The chain joins TRBV21-1 to TRBJ2-1; TCRdb names TRBD1, which stays unverified in the absence of DNA. TRBV21-1 is given as a pseudogene. CDR3 length: 15 residues. CDR3 amino acids: CASSKVGTAYNEQFF.

The chain employs TRBV20-1 and TRBJ2-1; TCRdb outputs TRBD1, but without DNA this stays unchecked. The germline CDR1 and CDR2 sequences are DFQATT and SNEGSKA (reference sequence). The CDR3 covers 16 residues. The CDR3 sequence is CSASVLAGGRQGEQFF.

The chain joins TRBV5-1 to TRBJ2-2; TCRdb returns TRBD1, unconfirmable since there is no DNA. The CDR3 runs to 15 residues. Germline-derived CDR1 and CDR2 are SGHRS and YFSETQ. CDR3 amino acids: CASSLLGTDTGELFF.

This clonotype ranks as medium-sized in terms of frequency. The V call is TRBV6-2 or TRBV6-3, the J call TRBJ2-1. The CDR3 has 17 amino acids. The V gene's germline CDR1 is MNHEY and CDR2 SVGEGT. CDR3 protein: CASRKQKRDSSYNEQFF.

This clonotype is deemed medium-sized (0.01 to 0.1%) by its frequency. The chain joins TRBV5-4 to TRBJ1-6; there is no DNA to check the TCRdb D call of TRBD1. Germline CDR1 reads SGHNT; CDR2 reads YYREEE (reference sequence). The CDR3 contains 15 residues. CDR3 protein: CASSTAGTGNSPLHF.

This clonotype counts as medium-sized by frequency. CDR3 residues: CASIQGNTEAFF. V is TRBV19 and J is TRBJ1-1; TCRdb calls TRBD1, which cannot be checked without DNA. This CDR3 region has 12 residues. CDR1 and CDR2 (germline): LNHDA, SQIVND (reference sequence).